The rows below give T cell receptor beta chains drawn from one sample of a study of CD8 T cells in Susac syndrome. MiXCR, applied by TCRdb to the immunoSEQ multiplex PCR reads, yields one record per CDR3 protein. The repertoire consists of fewer than 200,000 distinct CDR3 sequences, with less than 95% occurring once and the leading ten covering 0.1%. Sequencing was carried out using CD4+ T cells from PBMCs. Every receptor here comes from a human donor in good health. Both conserved end residues are part of each CDR3. The D gene is left open where the match is weak. Clone size appears in some rows only: once, few, many, or a class for an expanded clone.

abundance,j_gene,v_gene,d_gene,CDR3nt,CDR3aa
NA,TRBJ2-3,TRBV29-1,NA,TGCAGCGTTAAAGGGATGGGATATAGCACAGATACGCAGTATTTT,CSVKGMGYSTDTQYF
NA,TRBJ1-1,TRBV7-2,TRBD1,TGTGCCAGCAGCACCAGACAGGGGTTCTTGAACACTGAAGCTTTCTTT,CASSTRQGFLNTEAFF
NA,TRBJ2-3,TRBV7-2,NA,TGTGCCAGCAGCTCGGTCAGGGACCCAGCAGATACGCAGTATTTT,CASSSVRDPADTQYF
NA,TRBJ2-3,TRBV3-1,NA,TGTGCCAGCAGCCTAGGGTATACGCAGTATTTT,CASSLGYTQYF
NA,TRBJ2-2,TRBV29-1,NA,TGCAGCGTTGGTTACACCGGGGAGCTGTTTTTT,CSVGYTGELFF
once,TRBJ2-1,TRBV28,NA,TGTGCCAGCAGCTCCGCCGGGGACGGTTCCTACAATGAGCAGTTCTTC,CASSSAGDGSYNEQFF
NA,TRBJ2-7,TRBV20-1,NA,TGCAGTGCCACGACAGGATTGGGATACCCCTACGAGCAGTACTTC,CSATTGLGYPYEQYF
NA,TRBJ2-7,TRBV14,TRBD1,TGTGCCAGCAGCAGGACAGGGAGCTCCTACGAGCAGTACTTC,CASSRTGSSYEQYF
NA,TRBJ2-7,TRBV15,NA,TGTGCCACCAGCAGAGATCATGGGACCTACTACGAGCAGTACTTC,CATSRDHGTYYEQYF
NA,TRBJ2-1,TRBV27,NA,TGTGCCAGCAGTTTTCTGTCTGGGGGCCATGAGCAGTTCTTC,CASSFLSGGHEQFF
NA,TRBJ2-7,TRBV15,NA,TGTGCCACCAGCAGAGATCTCCAGGTTACCTACGAGCAGTACTTC,CATSRDLQVTYEQYF
NA,TRBJ2-1,TRBV20-1,NA,TGCAGTGCTAGAGAGGCAGGCAAGAATGAGCAGTTCTTC,CSAREAGKNEQFF
NA,TRBJ1-5,TRBV3-1,NA,TGTGCCAGCAGCCAAGACCGGGGGAAACAGCCCCAGCATTTT,CASSQDRGKQPQHF
NA,TRBJ2-1,TRBV23-1,TRBD2,TGCGCCAGCAGTCATTGTTCAGTGGGCGGGAGGTGGGACAATGAGCAGTTCTTC,CASSHCSVGGRWDNEQFF
NA,TRBJ2-1,TRBV6-6,NA,TGTGCCAGCAGAGTGGGACTCGAGCAGTTCTTC,CASRVGLEQFF
NA,TRBJ2-7,TRBV12-3/TRBV12-4,TRBD2,TGTGCCAGCAGTTTACTCCTAGCGGGAGGAACCTACGAGCAGTACTTC,CASSLLLAGGTYEQYF
NA,TRBJ1-1,TRBV7-3,NA,TGTGCCAGCAGCTCGCAGGGTCCGGGGACTGAAGCTTTCTTT,CASSSQGPGTEAFF
NA,TRBJ2-5,TRBV6-2/TRBV6-3,TRBD1,TGTGCCAGCACCGACAGGGGCCCAGAGACCCAGTACTTC,CASTDRGPETQYF
NA,TRBJ2-1,TRBV25-1,TRBD1,TGTGCCAGCAGCCGACAGGGGGTATACAATGAGCAGTTCTTC,CASSRQGVYNEQFF
NA,TRBJ2-1,TRBV20-1,TRBD2,TGCAGTGCTAGCCTAGCGGCGTCCCCGTTGGGGCAGTTCTTC,CSASLAASPLGQFF
NA,TRBJ2-3,TRBV29-1,NA,TGCAGCTCAAGTGTCGGGTTCACAGATACGCAGTATTTT,CSSSVGFTDTQYF
NA,TRBJ1-2,TRBV28,NA,TGTGCCAGCAGTTTTGCCAGGGCTGGACAGTGGGTTTCGGTAGTCGACTATGGCTACACCTTC,CASSFARAGQWVSVVDYGYTF
NA,TRBJ2-2,TRBV4-3,NA,TGCGCCAGCAGCCAAGAAATCCGGGGGATCGGGGAGCTGTTTTTT,CASSQEIRGIGELFF
NA,TRBJ2-1,TRBV9,TRBD1,TGTGCCAGCAGCTCCCGGGACAGGGGCTCCTACAATGAGCAGTTCTTC,CASSSRDRGSYNEQFF
NA,TRBJ2-7,TRBV12-2,NA,TGTGCAAGTCGCTTAGGGTTCGGACTGATAACCTACGAGCAGTACTTC,CASRLGFGLITYEQYF
once,TRBJ2-7,TRBV28,NA,TGTGCCAGCAGTTTACGGGGGATGACCTACGAGCAGTACTTC,CASSLRGMTYEQYF
few,TRBJ1-2,TRBV6-2/TRBV6-3,NA,TGTGCCAGCAGCGGACAGAACTATGGCTACACCTTC,CASSGQNYGYTF
NA,TRBJ2-1,TRBV30,TRBD2,TGTGCCTGGAACCCACGACTAGCGGGAGATCCGGGTGAGCAGTTCTTC,CAWNPRLAGDPGEQFF
NA,TRBJ2-1,TRBV7-2,NA,TGTGCCAGCAGCTCTATGGGCCGACCTTTCGATGAGCAGTTCTTC,CASSSMGRPFDEQFF
NA,TRBJ2-1,TRBV29-1,TRBD1,TGCAGCGTTGAACGGGGACAGGGTTACAATGAGCAGTTCTTC,CSVERGQGYNEQFF
NA,TRBJ2-3,TRBV5-6,TRBD2,TGTGCCAGCAGCGATGGACTAGCGCGTGGCACAGATACGCAGTATTTT,CASSDGLARGTDTQYF
NA,TRBJ2-4,TRBV20-1,NA,TGCAGTGCTAGACCTGGACAGAACATTCAGTACTTC,CSARPGQNIQYF
NA,TRBJ2-5,TRBV9,NA,TGTGCCAGCAGCGTAGGGGTCTCAGGGGGGGAGACCCAGTACTTC,CASSVGVSGGETQYF
NA,TRBJ2-3,TRBV4-2,TRBD1,TGTGCCAGCAGCCCGCCGACAGGGGCAGATACGCAGTATTTT,CASSPPTGADTQYF
NA,TRBJ2-2,TRBV6-5,NA,TGTGCCAGCACCACCTTGCCCGGGGAGCTGTTTTTT,CASTTLPGELFF
NA,TRBJ2-3,TRBV7-9,TRBD1,TGTGCCAGCAGCTGGGGGACAGCCAGCACAGATACGCAGTATTTT,CASSWGTASTDTQYF
NA,TRBJ2-3,TRBV20-1,TRBD2,TGCAGTGCCCAAGTGGTTAGCGGGACCTACACAGATACGCAGTATTTT,CSAQVVSGTYTDTQYF
NA,TRBJ2-5,TRBV30,NA,TGTGCCTGGAGTGTAGGTCTAGCTCAAGAGACCCAGTACTTC,CAWSVGLAQETQYF
NA,TRBJ1-4,TRBV20-1,NA,TGCAGTGCTAGGGGCGCGAGGGGTTATCCTAATGAAAAACTGTTTTTT,CSARGARGYPNEKLFF
NA,TRBJ2-1,TRBV12-3/TRBV12-4,TRBD2,TGTGCCAGCAGTTTACTAGCGGGAGATGATGAGCAGTTCTTC,CASSLLAGDDEQFF
NA,TRBJ2-5,TRBV9,TRBD2,TGTGCCAGCAATAAAGCGGGAGGGACCCAGTACTTC,CASNKAGGTQYF
NA,TRBJ2-1,TRBV6-5,TRBD2,TGTGCCAGCGGGCGGGAGCTCGTAAACAATGAGCAGTTCTTC,CASGRELVNNEQFF
NA,TRBJ2-1,TRBV12-5,TRBD2,TGTGCTAGTGGTTTGGTACTAAGCGGGAGGTACAATGAGCAGTTCTTC,CASGLVLSGRYNEQFF
NA,TRBJ1-5,TRBV3-1,NA,TGTGCCAGCAGCCAAGACGAGAACAGTAATCAGCCCCAGCATTTT,CASSQDENSNQPQHF
NA,TRBJ2-7,TRBV15,NA,TGTGCCACTAAGTCGGGGATCTCCTACGAGCAGTACTTC,CATKSGISYEQYF
NA,TRBJ2-7,TRBV3-1,NA,TGTGCCAGCAGCCATCTAGGCTACGAGCAGTACTTC,CASSHLGYEQYF
NA,TRBJ2-7,TRBV9,NA,TGTGCCAGCAGCGCCCCAGGTTGGGGGTCCGAGCAGTACTTC,CASSAPGWGSEQYF
NA,TRBJ2-1,TRBV30,NA,TGTGCCTGGAGGGCCTCCAATGAGCAGTTCTTC,CAWRASNEQFF